The 29 T cell receptor beta chains below were found in one sample sequenced in a study of blood T cells in healthy people across ages. Alongside a J-beta primer mix, a sample-barcoded 5' primer served in a second PCR lasting about 7 to 12 cycles. TCRdb called the 5' RACE reads again in MiXCR, with one record for every CDR3 protein. Among roughly 720,000 distinct CDR3 sequences listed, 53% were seen once. Sequencing was done on a sample of blood. All receptors derive from a man older than 75 in good health.

On this clonotype itself: One junction end does not reproduce the germline sequence, and a read error may be involved. The chain links TRBV5-1 to TRBJ1-1; D is unresolved. The germline gives CDR1 SGHRS, CDR2 YFSETQ. This CDR3 has 15 amino acids. The CDR3 DNA is TGCGCCAGCAGCTTGGCGGGGAGCAAGAACGCTGAAGCTTTCTTT. This translates into CASSLAGSKNAEAFF.

A few counts support this clonotype. The chain is built from TRBV25-1 and TRBJ1-2; D gene ambiguous. Germline values: CDR1 MGHDK, CDR2 SYGVNS. The CDR3 runs to 17 residues. V was trimmed by 5 bases and J by 0 bases, leaving 19 bases between them. CDR3 protein: CASSHTLGQNSNYGYTF. The CDR3 DNA reads TGTGCCAGCAGTCATACCTTAGGGCAGAACTCTAACTATGGCTACACCTTC.

This clonotype appeared a single time. The J gene is TRBJ1-1, the V gene TRBV29-1; D gene ambiguous. Germline CDR1 reads SQVTM; CDR2 reads ANQGSEA. The V and J ends lost 7 bases and 1 base respectively, with 4 bases between them. The CDR3 is 10 amino acids. The chain's CDR3 is CSGENTEAFF. CDR3 DNA sequence: TGCAGCGGTGAGAACACTGAAGCTTTCTTT.

This clonotype showed up many times. This sequence joins TRBV29-1 and TRBJ2-3; weak D call: TRBD1 (7 bases). Trimming took 5 bases from V and 2 from J, leaving 11 bases between them. The CDR3 has 13 amino acids. CDR1 SQVTM and CDR2 ANQGSEA come from the germline V gene. The CDR3 coding sequence is TGCAGCGTTACCAGGGGGGACACAGATACGCAGTATTTT. Translating gives CSVTRGDTDTQYF.

This clonotype was seen only a few times. This chain joins TRBV2 and TRBJ2-6; no firm D call. The germline CDR1 and CDR2 sequences are SNHLY and FYNNEI. The CDR3 runs to 15 residues. The germline V and J ends were trimmed by 6 bases and 4 bases, with 13 bases remaining between them. The CDR3 region has the DNA TGTGCCAGCAGGTCTCCAAGGGAAGGGGCCAACGTCCTGACTTTC. It translates to CASRSPREGANVLTF. Combining the CDR3 with reference TRBV2 and TRBJ2-6 gives the whole variable domain EPEVTQTPSHQVTQMGQEVILRCVPISNHLYFYWYRQILGQKVEFLVSFYNNEISEKSEIFDDQFSVERPDGSNFTLKIRSTKLEDSAMYFCASRSPREGANVLTFGAGSRLTVL.

The chain employs TRBV5-1 and TRBJ2-1; 10 bases are a match to TRBD1. The length of the CDR3 is 15 residues. The ends lost 3 bases at V and 6 bases at J; junction bases unmatched: 6. Germline CDR1 reads SGHRS; CDR2 reads YFSETQ. The CDR3 here is CASSYSGTGANEQFF. As DNA, the CDR3 is TGCGCCAGCAGCTACTCCGGGACAGGGGCCAATGAGCAGTTCTTC.

This rearrangement joins TRBV6-5 to TRBJ2-1; 8 nucleotides agree with TRBD2. V lost 2 bases and J lost 15; bases outside the gene matches: 6. CDR1 and CDR2 from the germline V gene are MNHEY and SVGAGI. This CDR3 is built from 12 residues. The DNA for the CDR3 is TGTGCCAGCAGTTACGGAGCGGGAGTGTGGTTCTTC. This encodes CASSYGAGVWFF.

J is TRBJ2-6 and V is TRBV29-1, with TRBD1 matching over 8 bases. The junction had 7 bases not matched to a gene; V was cut back by 6 bases and J by 0 bases. This CDR3 spans 16 amino acids. Per the germline V gene, CDR1 is SQVTM and CDR2 is ANQGSEA. The CDR3 DNA is TGCAGCGTAGCCGGGACAGGATCCTCTGGGGCCAACGTCCTGACTTTC. Amino acid sequence: CSVAGTGSSGANVLTF.

The genes are TRBV6-1 and TRBJ2-7, with 7 bases aligning to TRBD1. Germline-derived CDR1 and CDR2 are MNHNS and SASEGT. Germline trimming cut 3 bases from V and 2 bases from J; bases unmatched to any gene: 7. The CDR3 is 15 amino acids. Written as DNA, the CDR3 is TGTGCCAGCAGTGACCCCGGCAGGGGGACCTACGAGCAGTACTTC. This codes for CASSDPGRGTYEQYF.

This clonotype was detected only a few times. The chain recombines TRBV30 with TRBJ2-5; 10 bases are a match to TRBD1. The J call may be mistaken, given a closer DNA end match to TRBJ2-7. The germline V gene has CDR1 GTSNPN and CDR2 SVGIG (reference sequence). The length of the CDR3 is 11 residues. Here the CDR3 reads CAGTGAYEQYF. DNA of the CDR3: TGTGCCGGGACAGGGGCCTACGAGCAGTACTTC.

This clonotype has only one observation. The rearrangement joins TRBV27 to TRBJ2-3, with 8 bases fitting TRBD2. CDR3 length equals 15 residues. The ends lost 6 bases at V and 4 bases at J; junction bases unmatched: 9. Germline-derived CDR1 and CDR2 are MNHEY and SMNVEV (reference sequence). This chain's CDR3 is CASSWVAGGSDTQYF. CDR3 nucleotides: TGTGCCAGCAGCTGGGTTGCGGGAGGCTCAGATACGCAGTATTTT.

The table lists this clonotype with a few counts. This sequence joins TRBV9 and TRBJ2-4, with 12 bases aligning to TRBD2. The DNA end lines up better with TRBJ2-7; the J call may be wrong. The CDR3 runs to 15 residues. In germline, CDR1 is SGDLS, CDR2 YYNGEE. Here the CDR3 DNA reads TGTGCCAGCAGCCGGACTAGCGGGGCTACCTACGAGCAGTACTTC. Its translation is CASSRTSGATYEQYF.

The chain uses TRBV10-3 and TRBJ2-3, with 12 bases that match TRBD2. CDR1 ENHRY and CDR2 SYGVKD come from the germline V gene. The CDR3 is made up of 17 amino acids. The J segment lost 14 bases and the V segment lost 10 bases, leaving 25 bases of the junction unmatched. CDR3 nucleotide sequence: TGTGCCACCAAAGGGCCCCTAGCGGGAGGGCAGCACAGATACGCGTATTTT. This sequence encodes CATKGPLAGGQHRYAYF.

J is TRBJ2-5 and V is TRBV12-3 or TRBV12-4, with 12 nucleotides matching TRBD2. The J call may be faulty, since TRBJ2-7 better matches the DNA end. This CDR3 spans 19 amino acids. CDR3 loop: CASSTFPPGTSGLVGEQYF. CDR3 DNA: TGTGCCAGCAGTACCTTCCCCCCAGGGACTAGCGGGTTGGTAGGCGAGCAGTACTTC.

The V and J genes are TRBV5-1 and TRBJ2-7; 10 bases align to TRBD2. The DNA end favors TRBJ2-1, so the J call may be wrong. Germline V gene lookup returns CDR1 SGHRS and CDR2 YFSETQ. The CDR3 contains 14 residues. CDR3 DNA: TGCGCCAGCAGCTTGGCTAGCGGGAGTCGCCAGCAGTTCTTC. It specifies CASSLASGSRQQFF.

The V and J genes are TRBV5-1 and TRBJ2-1; D ambiguous. CDR3 length equals 14 residues. Looked up from germline, CDR1 is SGHRS and CDR2 is YFSETQ. V dropped 1 base and J dropped 5 bases, with 10 bases sitting between them. CDR3 sequence reads: CASSLLRVNNEQFF. In nucleotides, the CDR3 is TGCGCCAGCAGCTTGCTTAGGGTCAACAATGAGCAGTTCTTC.

About this clonotype itself: With a much larger clone just one base away, this may be a read error. This rearrangement joins TRBV5-1 to TRBJ2-3; D call uncertain. CDR1 and CDR2 (germline): SGHRS, YFSETQ. The CDR3 runs to 15 residues. The V end was cut by 2 bases, the J end by 0 bases, with 10 bases between. CDR3 residues: CASSFVSGSTDTQYF. DNA for the CDR3: TGCGCCAGCAGCTTCGTCAGTGGGAGCACAGATACGCAGTATTTT.

This clonotype has more than one count but fewer than ten. The J gene is TRBJ2-4, the V gene TRBV6-1, with D perhaps given as TRBD1 or TRBD2 (5 bases each). CDR3 length equals 16 residues. V lost 10 bases and J 2 bases, leaving 21 bases between the germline ends. Germline CDR1 and CDR2: MNHNS and SASEGT. CDR3 sequence: CATNLRDQSTKNIQYF. In DNA, the CDR3 is TGTGCCACCAATCTCCGGGACCAATCTACCAAAAACATTCAGTACTTC.

A few counts support this clonotype. The chain employs TRBV20-1 and TRBJ2-1; D remains ambiguous. The germline V gene encodes CDR1 DFQATT and CDR2 SNEGSKA (reference sequence). The V gene lost 5 bases and the J gene lost 9 bases, with 8 bases spanning the gap. There are 10 residues in the CDR3. CDR3 loop: CSASRGEQFF. The CDR3, as DNA: TGCAGTGCTTCCCGCGGTGAGCAGTTCTTC.

This clonotype was counted only a few times. This chain uses TRBV6-5 with TRBJ2-5; 7 nucleotides line up with TRBD2. Germline CDR1 reads MNHEY; CDR2 reads SVGAGI. The J segment lost 11 bases and the V segment lost 5 bases, leaving 14 bases of the junction unmatched. The CDR3 loop spans 14 amino acids. CDR3 in DNA: TGTGCCAGCAGTACGCCTTCTATAGGGAGGGAGCAGTACTTC. This sequence encodes CASSTPSIGREQYF.

This clonotype has just a few counts. V gene TRBV11-2 combines with J gene TRBJ2-1; 7 nucleotides match TRBD2. J was trimmed by 1 base and V by 0 bases; bases with no gene match: 6. Per the germline V gene, CDR1 is SGHAT and CDR2 is FQNNGV. This CDR3 has 17 amino acids. CDR3 nucleotide sequence: TGTGCCAGCAGCTTAGATAATGCGGGAGTATCCTACAATGAGCAGTTCTTC. It specifies CASSLDNAGVSYNEQFF.

Note on this clonotype: A junction boundary mismatches the germline segment, possibly from a read error. The chain employs TRBV7-2 and TRBJ2-3; the D is unclear. Germline values: CDR1 SGHTA, CDR2 FQGNSA. The CDR3 spans 15 residues. The CDR3 region has the DNA TGTGCCGGCAGCTTATCGTGGGTTATCGCAGATACGCAGTATTTT. Translating gives CAGSLSWVIADTQYF.

This clonotype was found a few times. This chain links TRBV18 with TRBJ1-2; D unclear. Trimming left V 2 bases short and J 5 bases short, with 15 bases between. CDR3 length: 15 residues. Germline loops: CDR1 KGHSH, CDR2 LQKENI. The CDR3 loop is CASSPSGSEPYGYTF. The CDR3 nucleotides are TGTGCCAGCTCACCATCGGGGTCGGAACCTTATGGCTACACCTTC.

V gene TRBV20-1 combines with J gene TRBJ2-1; TRBD2 agrees at 8 bases. Trimming at V came to 6 bases and at J to 10 bases, leaving 17 bases not matched to a gene. This CDR3 has 15 residues. The germline V gene encodes CDR1 DFQATT and CDR2 SNEGSKA (reference sequence). The CDR3 coding sequence is TGCAGTGCCCCCATGACGACTAGCGAACCGCAGGAGCAGTTCTTC. Amino acid sequence: CSAPMTTSEPQEQFF.

This clonotype was found a few times. The chain joins TRBV28 to TRBJ2-7, with a weak D call TRBD1 (5 bases). The V gene's germline CDR1 is MDHEN and CDR2 SYDVKM. V lost 5 bases, J lost 1 base, and 12 bases lay in between. This CDR3 region has 14 residues. The CDR3 is CASSPPRQSYEQYF. In DNA, the CDR3 is TGTGCCAGCAGTCCCCCAAGACAGTCCTACGAGCAGTACTTC. Variable domain in full (rest from reference TRBV28 and TRBJ2-7): DVKVTQSSRYLVKRTGEKVFLECVQDMDHENMFWYRQDPGLGLRLIYFSYDVKMKEKGDIPEGYSVSREKKERFSLILESASTNQTSMYLCASSPPRQSYEQYFGPGTRLTVT.

This clonotype has only a few counts. V and J are TRBV10-3 and TRBJ2-1, with unresolved D. Trimming removed 10 bases from V and 8 bases from J, with 12 bases in between. The CDR3 sequence is 11 residues long. Germline CDR1 ENHRY, CDR2 SYGVKD. CDR3 nucleotides: TGTGCCACCCAAAGCTCGGATGAGCAGTTCTTC. Translated: CATQSSDEQFF.

This clonotype was counted only a few times. This chain uses TRBV2 with TRBJ2-5; 9 bases align to TRBD2. CDR3 length: 14 residues. Germline CDR1 and CDR2: SNHLY and FYNNEI. V lost 8 bases and J lost 5; bases outside the gene matches: 9. The CDR3 spells CASSRETSGETQYF. The CDR3 nucleotides are TGTGCCAGCTCCCGGGAGACTAGCGGTGAGACCCAGTACTTC.

This chain links TRBV3-1 with TRBJ1-2; maybe TRBD1 (6 bases). Germline values: CDR1 LGHDT, CDR2 YNNKEL (reference sequence). The CDR3 totals 14 residues. V lost 0 bases to trimming and J lost 4 bases, with 9 bases between them. The CDR3 bases are TGTGCCAGCAGCCAAGAGAAGGGGGTCTATGGCTACACCTTC. Residues: CASSQEKGVYGYTF.

CDR3 DNA: TGTGCCAGCGGGATGGCGGGAGGGTACAATGAGCAGTTCTTC. Its translation is CASGMAGGYNEQFF. The chain recombines TRBV4-2 with TRBJ2-1; 9 bases align to TRBD2. CDR3 length: 14 residues. With V trimmed by 8 bases and J by 4 bases, 6 bases remained unmatched. Per germline, CDR1 LGHNA and CDR2 YNFKEQ.